The source of this T cell receptor beta chain is a study of beta chain features in type 1 diabetes. The isolated RNA, all of it, was reverse transcribed, so expressed TCRB transcripts were what got sequenced. Only in-frame clones appear in the TCRdb table, and some are missing; sequencing was by immunoSEQ multiplex PCR. Of about 330,000 clones in the sample, more than 9.5% were seen once. CDR3 length: 15 amino acids. Germline V gene data show CDR1 as LNHNV and CDR2 as YYDKDF (reference sequence). Between the trimmed V and J ends, which lost 0 bases and 4 bases, there was a span of 13 bases. This chain links TRBV15 with TRBJ2-7; D unclear. The TCR originated in a woman aged 25 to 39 in good health. The sample was naive CD4+ T cells from blood. The CDR3 sequence: CATSRDRSPKYEQYF. CDR3 DNA sequence: TGTGCCACCAGCAGAGATCGATCCCCTAAATACGAGCAGTACTTC.